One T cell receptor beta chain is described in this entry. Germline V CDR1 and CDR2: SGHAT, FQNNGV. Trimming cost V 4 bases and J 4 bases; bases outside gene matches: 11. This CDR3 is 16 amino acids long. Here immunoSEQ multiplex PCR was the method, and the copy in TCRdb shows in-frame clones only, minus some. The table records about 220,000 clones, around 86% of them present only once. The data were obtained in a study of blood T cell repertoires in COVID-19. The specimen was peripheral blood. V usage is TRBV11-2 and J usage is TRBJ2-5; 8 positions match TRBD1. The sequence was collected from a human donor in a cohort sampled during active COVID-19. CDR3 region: CASSSLRAGGRETQYF. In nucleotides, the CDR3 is TGTGCCAGCAGCTCTTTGCGGGCAGGGGGCCGAGAGACCCAGTACTTC. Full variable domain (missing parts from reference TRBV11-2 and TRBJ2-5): EAGVAQSPRYKIIEKRQSVAFWCNPISGHATLYWYQQILGQGPKLLIQFQNNGVVDDSQLPKDRFSAERLKGVDSTLKIQPAKLEDSAVYLCASSSLRAGGRETQYFGPGTRLLVL.